These 23 T cell receptor beta chains were sequenced from one sample in a study of shared clonotypes between healthy human individuals. Assay: immunoSEQ multiplex PCR; the TCRdb copy retains only in-frame clones and omits some. Found here are fewer than 650,000 clones, roughly 79% of them singletons; the top ten hold approximately 12%. The specimen sequenced was PBMCs. The receptor set was obtained from a woman aged 40 to 55 in good health. Some clones in this sample may be carry-over from other donors' samples.

The genes are TRBV11-2 and TRBJ2-7, with 12 nucleotides matching TRBD1. Unmatched junction bases numbered 10, after V lost 5 bases and J lost 5 bases. Looked up from germline, CDR1 is SGHAT and CDR2 is FQNNGV. This CDR3 is 16 amino acids long. The DNA for the CDR3 is TGTGCCAGCAGCCCCAGAGGGGGACAGGGGGCCCACGAGCAGTACTTC. This sequence encodes CASSPRGGQGAHEQYF.

The rearrangement joins TRBV7-9 to TRBJ2-2, with D possibly TRBD1 on 6 matching bases. The CDR3 runs 12 residues. Per germline, CDR1 SEHNR and CDR2 FQNEAQ (reference sequence). The germline V and J ends were trimmed by 5 bases and 5 bases, with 6 bases remaining between them. The CDR3 region has the DNA TGTGCCAGCAGCCAGGGGACCGGGGAGCTGTTTTTT. Translating gives CASSQGTGELFF.

In the case of this clone: One junction end disagrees with the germline gene, perhaps due to a read error. This sequence joins TRBV28 and TRBJ1-4; TRBD1 aligns across 8 bases. Germline V CDR1 and CDR2: MDHEN, SYDVKM. The CDR3 runs to 14 residues. For the CDR3, the DNA is TGTGCCAGCAGTCCCTCAAATGGGGGCAGGGGGCTGATTTTT. Translated: CASSPSNGGRGLIF. The entire variable domain, with the rest obtained from reference TRBV28 and TRBJ1-4, is as follows: DVKVTQSSRYLVKRTGEKVFLECVQDMDHENMFWYRQDPGLGLRLIYFSYDVKMKEKGDIPEGYSVSREKKERFSLILESASTNQTSMYLCASSPSNGGRGLIFGSGTQLSVL.

This clone was seen a single time. J is TRBJ2-2 and V is TRBV7-9, with D unclear. V lost 3 bases, J lost 7 bases, and 9 bases lay in between. CDR1 is SEHNR, CDR2 FQNEAQ, per germline (reference sequence). The CDR3 has 13 residues. CDR3 bases: TGTGCCAGCAGCTTCCGACGTGACGGGGAGCTGTTTTTT. Amino acids: CASSFRRDGELFF.

In the case of this clone: At one end the junction does not follow the germline gene, possibly because of a read error. The V and J genes are TRBV7-7 and TRBJ2-7; D remains ambiguous. CDR1 and CDR2 (germline): SSHAT, FNYEAQ (reference sequence). The CDR3 has 13 amino acids. In nucleotides, the CDR3 is TGTGCTAGCAGCCCAGGACCGCCCTACGAGCAGTACTTC. Residues: CASSPGPPYEQYF.

V usage is TRBV28 and J usage is TRBJ1-1; a possible D gene is TRBD1 (5 bases). This CDR3 is 16 amino acids long. CDR1 is MDHEN, CDR2 SYDVKM, per germline. V was clipped by 1 base and J by 1 base, with 13 bases between them. DNA of the CDR3: TGTGCCAGCAGTTTATCCCCCGGGGCGGCGAACACTGAAGCTTTCTTT. This codes for CASSLSPGAANTEAFF.

J is TRBJ1-1 and V is TRBV10-2; D uncertain. Germline assignment: CDR1 WSHSY and CDR2 SAAADI. V was cut by 3 bases and J by 0 bases, with 14 bases left in between. CDR3 length: 16 amino acids. The CDR3 protein is CASSDLLYPVNTEAFF. The CDR3 DNA reads as TGCGCCAGCAGTGACCTATTATACCCCGTGAACACTGAAGCTTTCTTT.

This clone was detected a few times. The chain combines TRBV28 with TRBJ2-3; 10 bases are a match to TRBD2. Per the germline V gene, CDR1 is MDHEN and CDR2 is SYDVKM. The CDR3 is made up of 21 amino acids. V was clipped by 5 bases and J by 2 bases; unmatched bases: 22. CDR3 DNA: TGTGCCAGCAGTACCCTTTACCCGGGAAATAGCGGGAGGCCAAACACAGATACGCAGTATTTT. Translated: CASSTLYPGNSGRPNTDTQYF.

The V call is TRBV18, the J call TRBJ1-5; 9 nucleotides match TRBD1. CDR1 and CDR2 from the germline V gene are KGHSH and LQKENI. There are 14 residues in the CDR3. V trimming: 2 bases; J trimming: 5 bases; junction bases outside the gene matches: 1. Here the CDR3 DNA reads TGTGCCAGCTCACCAAGACAGGGGGATCAGCCCCAGCATTTT. As protein: CASSPRQGDQPQHF.

The chain recombines TRBV6-1 with TRBJ2-7; 7 nucleotides line up with TRBD2. Trimming cost V 7 bases and J 3 bases; bases outside gene matches: 6. The CDR3 is 13 residues long. Germline CDR1 MNHNS, CDR2 SASEGT. CDR3 bases: TGTGCCAGCATTGAGCGGGGCATCTACGAGCAGTACTTC. Translated: CASIERGIYEQYF.

V and J are TRBV30 and TRBJ1-3; maybe TRBD1 (5 bases). Germline V gives CDR1 GTSNPN, CDR2 SVGIG (reference sequence). This CDR3 is built from 14 residues. The V end was cut by 2 bases, the J end by 3 bases, with 11 bases between. The CDR3 sequence: CAWSMGGVGNTIYF. The DNA of the CDR3 is TGTGCCTGGAGTATGGGGGGGGTTGGAAACACCATATATTTT.

A word on this clone: Other nucleotide sequences in the sample specify the same CDR3. In DNA, the CDR3 is TGTGTCACTCCAGTGGCCTACGAGCAGTACTTC. Translating gives CVTPVAYEQYF. The genes are TRBV12-5 and TRBJ2-7; no reliable D call. Looked up from germline, CDR1 is LGHNT and CDR2 is FRNRAP. This CDR3 has 11 residues.

The gene calls are TRBV7-8 and TRBJ2-1, with 9 bases that match TRBD2. The CDR3 has 16 residues. The ends lost 5 bases at V and 6 bases at J; junction bases unmatched: 11. Looked up from germline, CDR1 is SGHVS and CDR2 is FQNEAQ. This CDR3 is CASSPLGREGLNEQFF. The CDR3 coding sequence is TGTGCCAGCAGCCCCCTGGGGCGGGAGGGCCTCAATGAGCAGTTCTTC.

The table lists this clone with many counts. The CDR3 DNA sequence: TGTGCCAGCTCACCAATAACTCAAACTGATGGGGCTGAAGCTTTCTTT. Translation: CASSPITQTDGAEAFF. The rearrangement links TRBV18 to TRBJ1-1; D not resolved. V was clipped by 2 bases and J by 6 bases, with 19 bases between them. Germline V lookup: CDR1 KGHSH, CDR2 LQKENI. This CDR3 has 16 amino acids. Based on the CDR3 plus reference TRBV18 and TRBJ1-1, the full variable domain is NAGVMQNPRHLVRRRGQEARLRCSPMKGHSHVYWYRQLPEEGLKFMVYLQKENIIDESGMPKERFSAEFPKEGPSILRIQQVVRGDSAAYFCASSPITQTDGAEAFFGQGTRLTVV.

The V call is TRBV5-5, the J call TRBJ2-3; 9 nucleotides agree with TRBD2. CDR3 length equals 16 residues. The germline gives CDR1 SGHKS, CDR2 YYEKEE (reference sequence). V shed 4 bases and J 4 bases; nucleotides not matched to a gene: 10. DNA for the CDR3: TGTGCCAGCAGCGCCGTAGCGGGAGAGGGGGCAGATACGCAGTATTTT. Translated: CASSAVAGEGADTQYF.

The rearrangement uses TRBV2 and TRBJ1-2, with 9 positions matching TRBD1. Trimming cost V 6 bases and J 1 base; bases outside gene matches: 6. The CDR3 sequence is 15 residues long. Germline V gives CDR1 SNHLY, CDR2 FYNNEI. DNA for the CDR3: TGTGCCAGCAGGGGGACAGGGCCTCGTAACTATGGCTACACCTTC. Protein product: CASRGTGPRNYGYTF.

The chain links TRBV5-4 to TRBJ2-5, with D possibly being TRBD2 (6 bases). The CDR3 spans 13 residues. Germline V lookup: CDR1 SGHNT, CDR2 YYREEE (reference sequence). V was clipped by 4 bases and J by 4 bases, with 11 bases between them. As DNA, the CDR3 is TGTGCCAGCAGCACCGGGAGTCGAGAGACCCAGTACTTC. Protein product: CASSTGSRETQYF.

This clone showed up just a few times. The genes are TRBV6-1 and TRBJ2-7; D perhaps matches TRBD1 (5 bases). V lost 0 bases, J lost 6 bases, and 12 bases lay in between. Germline lookup yields CDR1 MNHNS and CDR2 SASEGT. The CDR3 has 14 residues. The CDR3 DNA sequence: TGTGCCAGCAGTGAAGCAACCTTAGGGGTCGAGCAGTACTTC. It is translated as CASSEATLGVEQYF.

This sequence joins TRBV28 and TRBJ1-2; TRBD1 matches 7 bases. J lost 10 bases, V lost 2 bases, and 7 bases had no gene match. The CDR3 runs 13 residues. The germline V gene has CDR1 MDHEN and CDR2 SYDVKM. This CDR3 is CASSLRGPLVYTF. The CDR3 DNA is TGTGCCAGCAGTTTAAGGGGGCCCTTGGTCTACACCTTC.

The rearrangement links TRBV18 to TRBJ1-1; possibly TRBD1 for D (5 bases). V gave up 3 bases and J gave up 1 base, with 18 bases separating them. CDR1 and CDR2 from the germline V gene are KGHSH and LQKENI. The CDR3 loop spans 17 amino acids. The CDR3 region is CASSPSPAGGENTEAFF. In DNA, the CDR3 is TGTGCCAGCTCACCCTCACCCGCGGGGGGGGAGAACACTGAAGCTTTCTTT.

The CDR3 sequence is CASSPRGTEQYF. CDR3 coding DNA: TGCGCCAGCAGCCCTCGGGGGACCGAGCAGTACTTC. V usage is TRBV5-1 and J usage is TRBJ2-7; TRBD2 is a possible D gene (6 bases). Looked up from germline, CDR1 is SGHRS and CDR2 is YFSETQ. Trimming cost V 4 bases and J 6 bases, with 11 bases left between them. The CDR3 totals 12 residues.

This clone was seen just once. The V call is TRBV5-1, the J call TRBJ2-3, with 8 bases aligning to TRBD2. After removal of 7 bases from V and 0 bases from J, the junction contained 4 bases not matched to a gene. The germline gives CDR1 SGHRS, CDR2 YFSETQ. The CDR3 loop spans 14 amino acids. The CDR3 spells CASGAGASTDTQYF. Written as DNA, the CDR3 is TGCGCCAGCGGAGCGGGGGCTAGCACAGATACGCAGTATTTT.

The chain joins TRBV11-2 to TRBJ2-2; D could derive from TRBD1 or TRBD2 (5 bases each). Trimming shortened V by 3 bases and J by 7 bases, and 15 bases separated the two germline ends. Per the germline V gene, CDR1 is SGHAT and CDR2 is FQNNGV. The CDR3 covers 15 residues. The CDR3 DNA follows: TGTGCCAGCAGCTTCCCCAGGGTGAGGGGCGGGGAGCTGTTTTTT. It translates to CASSFPRVRGGELFF.